The 19 T cell receptor beta chains given below trace back to one sample, sequenced in a study of cytomegalovirus exposure and HLA in healthy donors. Vbeta (60) and Jbeta (13) primers were used in the PCR. The data were produced by immunoSEQ multiplex PCR, yet TCRdb's version contains in-frame clones alone and is incomplete. The data show some 160,000 clones, approximately 81% seen once. Sequencing was performed on PBMCs. These TCRs come from a man aged 18 to 30 in good health and CMV-seronegative.

This clone was found a few times. One junction end does not reproduce the germline sequence, and a read error may be involved. The chain links TRBV19 to TRBJ1-1; tentatively, D is TRBD1 (6 bases). CDR1 is LNHDA, CDR2 SQIVND, per germline (reference sequence). This CDR3 has 13 amino acids. CDR3: CASSFGRDTEAFF. The CDR3 coding sequence is TGTGCCAGTAGTTTTGGTCGGGACACAGAAGCTTTCTTT.

V gene TRBV28 combines with J gene TRBJ1-6; TRBD1 matches at 10 bases. With V trimmed by 6 bases and J by 10 bases, 6 bases remained unmatched. The CDR3 spans 14 residues. Germline-derived CDR1 and CDR2 are MDHEN and SYDVKM. In nucleotides, the CDR3 is TGTGCCAGCAGCGTTGGGACAGGGGTATCACCCCTCCACTTT. Translation: CASSVGTGVSPLHF.

The chain joins TRBV7-9 to TRBJ2-5; TRBD1 aligns across 7 bases. The V gene end was trimmed by 5 bases and the J gene end by 1 base; junction bases not matched to a gene: 1. The length of the CDR3 is 13 residues. CDR1 is SEHNR, CDR2 FQNEAQ, per germline (reference sequence). The CDR3 DNA reads TGTGCCAGCAGCCGGGACAGCCAAGAGACCCAGTACTTC. Encoded protein: CASSRDSQETQYF.

A few counts support this clone. V usage is TRBV4-1 and J usage is TRBJ1-4; D not certain. Germline V gene data show CDR1 as MGHRA and CDR2 as YSYEKL. V was shortened by 4 bases and J by 5 bases, with 14 bases between the two germline ends. CDR3 length: 15 amino acids. For the CDR3, the DNA is TGCGCCAGCAGCCCGCGCGCAGGCACCAATGAAAAACTGTTTTTT. Its translation: CASSPRAGTNEKLFF.

The chain uses TRBV4-1 and TRBJ2-3; TRBD2 aligns across 8 bases. Germline CDR1 and CDR2: MGHRA and YSYEKL. The CDR3 runs 17 residues. V lost 1 base, J lost 4 bases, and 10 bases stayed unmatched. CDR3 in amino acids: CASSQAGFPGLADTQYF. The CDR3 DNA sequence: TGCGCCAGCAGCCAAGCGGGTTTCCCGGGACTAGCAGATACGCAGTATTTT.

The CDR3 is CASSPRTSGGLEQYF. The DNA of the CDR3 is TGTGCCAGCAGTCCCCGGACTAGCGGGGGCCTAGAGCAGTACTTC. The rearrangement links TRBV27 to TRBJ2-7, with 13 positions matching TRBD2. CDR1 MNHEY and CDR2 SMNVEV come from the germline V gene (reference sequence). With V trimmed by 5 bases and J by 7 bases, 8 bases remained unmatched. The CDR3 spans 15 residues.

A single count supports this clone. J is TRBJ1-6 and V is TRBV27; 8 bases agree with TRBD1. From germline, CDR1 is MNHEY and CDR2 SMNVEV (reference sequence). This CDR3 spans 13 amino acids. V shed 7 bases and J 9 bases; nucleotides not matched to a gene: 5. This CDR3 is CASTGQGGSPLHF. The DNA for the CDR3 is TGTGCCAGCACCGGACAGGGTGGTTCACCCCTCCACTTT.

The CDR3 sequence: CATSRDRLGQSTQYF. The CDR3 nucleotides read TGTGCCACCAGCAGAGATCGGTTGGGACAGTCTACGCAGTATTTT. This chain joins TRBV15 and TRBJ2-3; 7 nucleotides align to TRBD1. The CDR3 length is 15 residues. The germline V gene encodes CDR1 LNHNV and CDR2 YYDKDF (reference sequence). With 0 bases clipped from V and 8 bases from J, the junction kept 8 bases outside the gene matches.

This clone came up a few times. The chain employs TRBV7-3 and TRBJ2-7; 9 bases match TRBD2. Germline CDR1 reads SGHTA; CDR2 reads FQGTGA. CDR3 length equals 14 residues. V shed 5 bases, J shed 2 bases, and the junction held 4 bases outside the gene matches. The CDR3 here is CASSPLAGPYEQYF. The CDR3 region has the DNA TGTGCCAGCAGCCCGCTAGCGGGGCCCTACGAGCAGTACTTC.

The rearrangement links TRBV7-8 to TRBJ1-2; maybe TRBD1 (5 bases). The V gene's germline CDR1 is SGHVS and CDR2 FQNEAQ. The CDR3 has 15 residues. V dropped 5 bases and J dropped 0 bases, with 13 bases sitting between them. The CDR3 is CASSLEQGPNYGYTF. The CDR3 coding sequence is TGTGCCAGCAGCCTGGAGCAGGGTCCTAACTATGGCTACACCTTC.

The V and J genes are TRBV21-1 and TRBJ2-7; the table's TRBD2 call for D was not verified on the DNA. TRBV21-1 is recorded as a pseudogene. There are 15 residues in the CDR3. The CDR3 is CASSKEEDTIYEQYF. The CDR3 coding sequence is TGTGCCAGCAGCAAAGAGGAGGATACGATCTACGAGCAGTACTTC.

The V and J genes are TRBV5-6 and TRBJ1-1; 9 positions agree with TRBD1. The CDR3 spans 15 residues. Germline CDR1 reads SGHDT; CDR2 reads YYEEEE. The V gene end was trimmed by 5 bases and the J gene end by 4 bases; junction bases not matched to a gene: 9. Here the CDR3 reads CASRGQGLVGTEAFF. The CDR3 nucleotides are TGTGCCAGCAGAGGACAGGGGTTGGTCGGCACTGAAGCTTTCTTT.

The chain joins TRBV5-1 to TRBJ2-5, with TRBD2 matching 8 bases. Germline values: CDR1 SGHRS, CDR2 YFSETQ. V was pared by 4 bases and J by 4 bases, with 6 bases of the junction left unmatched. CDR3 size: 14 residues. Here the CDR3 DNA reads TGCGCCAGCAGCCAGGGACTAGTCAGAGAGACCCAGTACTTC. Its translation: CASSQGLVRETQYF.

The chain recombines TRBV27 with TRBJ2-7, with D perhaps TRBD1 (7 bases). V lost 6 bases and J 4 bases, leaving 19 bases between the germline ends. The germline V gene has CDR1 MNHEY and CDR2 SMNVEV (reference sequence). The CDR3 contains 15 residues. DNA for the CDR3: TGTGCCAGCAGCCCCCCGGGGCAGGGGGGTTACGAGCAGTACTTC. This sequence encodes CASSPPGQGGYEQYF.

V and J are TRBV19 and TRBJ2-5, with 12 positions matching TRBD1. CDR1 is LNHDA and CDR2 is SQIVND in the germline V gene (reference sequence). The CDR3 runs 14 residues. V shed 5 bases and J 3 bases; nucleotides not matched to a gene: 1. CDR3 amino acids: CASSGTGGKETQYF. Here the CDR3 DNA reads TGTGCCAGTAGTGGGACAGGGGGCAAAGAGACCCAGTACTTC.

A few counts support this clone. Other DNA sequences in the sample encode the same CDR3. V is TRBV7-2 and J is TRBJ2-2; D is possibly TRBD2 (6 bases). CDR3 size: 13 residues. Looked up from germline, CDR1 is SGHTA and CDR2 is FQGNSA. The V and J ends lost 5 bases and 7 bases respectively, with 11 bases between them. CDR3 sequence reads: CASSPGRGGELFF. CDR3 nucleotide sequence: TGTGCCAGCAGCCCAGGGCGGGGCGGGGAGCTGTTTTTT.

The chain couples TRBV19 to TRBJ1-1, with D unclear. V gave up 5 bases and J gave up 2 bases, with 18 bases separating them. The CDR3 runs 16 residues. Germline assignment: CDR1 LNHDA and CDR2 SQIVND (reference sequence). This chain's CDR3 is CASSPDSGSLNTEAFF. CDR3 bases: TGTGCCAGTAGTCCTGATTCCGGTTCTCTTAACACTGAAGCTTTCTTT. The variable domain in full, with the rest retrieved from reference TRBV19 and TRBJ1-1, is DGGITQSPKYLFRKEGQNVTLSCEQNLNHDAMYWYRQDPGQGLRLIYYSQIVNDFQKGDIAEGYSVSREKKESFPLTVTSAQKNPTAFYLCASSPDSGSLNTEAFFGQGTRLTVV.

Only one count was recorded for this clone. The chain uses TRBV18 and TRBJ1-4, with 9 nucleotides matching TRBD1. The CDR3 sequence is 18 residues long. Trimming cost V 5 bases and J 3 bases; bases outside gene matches: 13. In germline, CDR1 is KGHSH, CDR2 LQKENI. The CDR3 sequence is CASSNRDRDFVANEKLFF. The CDR3 DNA reads TGTGCCAGCTCAAACCGGGACAGGGATTTTGTAGCTAATGAAAAACTGTTTTTT.

The gene calls are TRBV5-6 and TRBJ2-5; tentatively, D is TRBD1 (6 bases). The ends were cut back, 4 bases at V and 3 bases at J, with 13 bases in the middle. CDR3 length equals 14 residues. CDR1 and CDR2 (germline): SGHDT, YYEEEE. The CDR3 DNA reads TGTGCCAGCAGCCACAGGGTTGGAAAAGAGACCCAGTACTTC. Protein: CASSHRVGKETQYF.